These 10 T cell receptor beta chains were all obtained from the same sample, sequenced in a study of blood T cell repertoires in COVID-19. Sequencing used immunoSEQ multiplex PCR; TCRdb keeps in-frame clones, though not all of them. The sample holds a few hundred thousand clones, 85% to 90% seen once. The sequenced sample was peripheral blood. All receptors come from a young woman with COVID-19, enrolled during active disease.

The chain recombines TRBV5-1 with TRBJ2-7; a weak D match, TRBD2 (6 bases). The CDR3 extends over 16 amino acids. The germline V and J ends were trimmed by 2 bases and 5 bases, with 20 bases remaining between them. CDR1 is SGHRS and CDR2 is YFSETQ in the germline V gene. CDR3 DNA sequence: TGCGCCAGCAGCTTTCTTGGGGGGAGCAAAAGCAACGAGCAGTACTTC. It yields the protein CASSFLGGSKSNEQYF.

The genes are TRBV24-1 and TRBJ2-5, with D perhaps TRBD1 (5 bases). V lost 9 bases and J 4 bases, leaving 17 bases between the germline ends. This CDR3 is built from 14 residues. CDR1 is KGHDR and CDR2 is SFDVKD in the germline V gene. DNA for the CDR3: TGTGCCACCGGAGAAGGGGTGGCGGTAGAGACCCAGTACTTC. Protein product: CATGEGVAVETQYF.

V is TRBV5-1 and J is TRBJ2-3; 9 bases map to TRBD2. The CDR3 is 17 residues long. Trimming at V came to 0 bases and at J to 3 bases, leaving 8 bases not matched to a gene. Germline CDR1 and CDR2: SGHRS and YFSETQ. The CDR3: CASSLVAGGPGTDTQYF. Written as DNA, the CDR3 is TGCGCCAGCAGCTTGGTTGCGGGAGGGCCGGGGACAGATACGCAGTATTTT.

V is TRBV11-2 and J is TRBJ1-1, with D unclear. The V and J ends lost 5 bases and 1 base respectively, with 20 bases between them. The length of the CDR3 is 17 residues. In germline, CDR1 is SGHAT, CDR2 FQNNGV. CDR3 amino acids: CASSLVGRSRSNTEAFF. In DNA, the CDR3 is TGTGCCAGCAGCCTTGTGGGCAGGTCAAGATCGAACACTGAAGCTTTCTTT. Based on the CDR3 plus reference TRBV11-2 and TRBJ1-1, the full variable domain is EAGVAQSPRYKIIEKRQSVAFWCNPISGHATLYWYQQILGQGPKLLIQFQNNGVVDDSQLPKDRFSAERLKGVDSTLKIQPAKLEDSAVYLCASSLVGRSRSNTEAFFGQGTRLTVV.

The V gene is TRBV13, the J gene TRBJ2-4; TRBD1 might be the D (7 bases). This CDR3 has 17 amino acids. V lost 0 bases and J lost 1, with 13 bases in between. Germline loops: CDR1 PRHDT, CDR2 FYEKMQ (reference sequence). For the CDR3, the DNA is TGTGCCAGCAGCTTAGGGCCAGGGGGGCTGGCCAAAAACATTCAGTACTTC. It specifies CASSLGPGGLAKNIQYF. Full variable domain (rest looked up from reference TRBV13 and TRBJ2-4): AAGVIQSPRHLIKEKRETATLKCYPIPRHDTVYWYQQGPGQDPQFLISFYEKMQSDKGSIPDRFSAQQFSDYHSELNMSSLELGDSALYFCASSLGPGGLAKNIQYFGAGTRLSVL.

J is TRBJ2-5 and V is TRBV7-2, with TRBD2 as a possible D gene (5 bases). Germline CDR1 SGHTA, CDR2 FQGNSA. V lost 5 bases, J lost 5 bases, and 12 bases lay in between. The CDR3 has 13 residues. The CDR3 reads CASSRGYGETQYF. The CDR3 nucleotides are TGTGCCAGCAGCCGAGGGTATGGGGAGACCCAGTACTTC.

The chain couples TRBV11-2 to TRBJ1-1; 7 bases map to TRBD1. Germline V CDR1 and CDR2: SGHAT, FQNNGV. The CDR3 consists of 15 residues. V lost 4 bases and J lost 3; bases outside the gene matches: 8. The CDR3 sequence is CASSYLRQGDTEAFF. For the CDR3, the DNA is TGTGCCAGCAGCTACCTGCGACAGGGCGACACTGAAGCTTTCTTT.

Only one count was recorded for this clone. The chain recombines TRBV15 with TRBJ2-2; D not resolved. V was shortened by 0 bases and J by 7 bases, with 6 bases between the two germline ends. Germline values: CDR1 LNHNV, CDR2 YYDKDF (reference sequence). This CDR3 contains 13 residues. The CDR3 loop reads CATSRDTGGELFF. CDR3 coding DNA: TGTGCCACCAGCAGAGATACTGGCGGGGAGCTGTTTTTT.

The chain recombines TRBV7-9 with TRBJ1-4; D ambiguous. Germline CDR1 and CDR2: SEHNR and FQNEAQ (reference sequence). Trimming took off 5 bases at V and 3 bases at J, with 22 bases between the two ends. This CDR3 is built from 18 residues. CDR3 protein: CASSNGNNQAASNEKLFF. The CDR3 bases are TGTGCCAGCAGCAATGGCAACAACCAGGCCGCCTCTAATGAAAAACTGTTTTTT.

This clone was seen more than once but under ten times. The chain carries TRBV30 and TRBJ2-5; 7 bases line up with TRBD2. With 2 bases clipped from V and 1 base from J, the junction kept 7 bases outside the gene matches. Germline V lookup: CDR1 GTSNPN, CDR2 SVGIG (reference sequence). The CDR3 is 15 amino acids. Here the CDR3 reads CAWSSSGTVQETQYF. The DNA of the CDR3 is TGTGCCTGGAGTTCCAGCGGGACCGTCCAAGAGACCCAGTACTTC. The complete variable domain, with remaining parts taken from reference TRBV30 and TRBJ2-5, reads SQTIHQWPATLVQPVGSPLSLECTVEGTSNPNLYWYRQAAGRGLQLLFYSVGIGQISSEVPQNLSASRPQDRQFILSSKKLLLSDSGFYLCAWSSSGTVQETQYFGPGTRLLVL.